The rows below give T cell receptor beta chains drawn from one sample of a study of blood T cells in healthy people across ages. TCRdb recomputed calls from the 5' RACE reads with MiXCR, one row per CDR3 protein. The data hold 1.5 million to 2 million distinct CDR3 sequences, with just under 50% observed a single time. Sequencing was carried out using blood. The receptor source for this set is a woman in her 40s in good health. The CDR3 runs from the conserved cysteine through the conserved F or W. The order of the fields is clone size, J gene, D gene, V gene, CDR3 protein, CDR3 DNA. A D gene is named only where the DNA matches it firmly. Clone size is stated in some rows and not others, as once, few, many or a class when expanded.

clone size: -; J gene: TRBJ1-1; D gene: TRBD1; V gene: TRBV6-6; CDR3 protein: CASSYTQRQGRNTEAFF; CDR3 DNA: TGTGCCAGCAGTTACACACAGCGACAGGGAAGGAACACTGAAGCTTTCTTT
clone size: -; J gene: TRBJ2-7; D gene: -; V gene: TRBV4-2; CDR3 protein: CASSQDWRRPYNEQYF; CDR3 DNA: TGTGCCAGCAGCCAAGATTGGCGAAGACCCTACAATGAGCAGTACTTC
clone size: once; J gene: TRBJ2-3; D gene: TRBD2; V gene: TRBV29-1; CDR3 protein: CSVVERGGDTQYF; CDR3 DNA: TGCAGCGTTGTGGAGCGGGGCGGGGATACGCAGTATTTT
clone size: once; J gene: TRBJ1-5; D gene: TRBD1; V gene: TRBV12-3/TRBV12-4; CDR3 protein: CASSIGQGMGQPQHF; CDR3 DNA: TGTGCCAGCAGTATCGGACAGGGTATGGGTCAGCCCCAGCATTTT
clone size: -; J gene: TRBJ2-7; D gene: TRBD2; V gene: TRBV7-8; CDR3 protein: CASSSTSARGEQYF; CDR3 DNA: TGTGCCAGCAGCTCTACTAGCGCCCGCGGCGAGCAGTACTTC
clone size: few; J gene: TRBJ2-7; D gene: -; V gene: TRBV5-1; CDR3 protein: CASRRNTYEQYF; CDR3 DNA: TGCGCCAGCAGACGGAATACCTACGAGCAGTACTTC
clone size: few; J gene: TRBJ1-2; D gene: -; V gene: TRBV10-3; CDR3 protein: CAISGVLNYGYTF; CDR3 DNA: TGTGCCATCAGTGGGGTTCTTAACTATGGCTACACCTTC
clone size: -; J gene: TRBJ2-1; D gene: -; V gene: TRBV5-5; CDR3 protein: CASSLGVVPYEQFF; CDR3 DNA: TGTGCCAGCAGCTTGGGGGTGGTACCCTACGAGCAGTTCTTC
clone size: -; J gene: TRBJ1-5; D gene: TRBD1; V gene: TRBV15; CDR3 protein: CATSSERTGSTGPQHF; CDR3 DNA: TGTGCCACCAGCAGCGAAAGGACAGGGTCCACTGGGCCCCAGCATTTT
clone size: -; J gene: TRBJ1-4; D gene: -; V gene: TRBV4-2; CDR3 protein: CASSQGQRNEKLFF; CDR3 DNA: TGTGCCAGCAGCCAAGGGCAGAGAAATGAAAAACTGTTTTTT
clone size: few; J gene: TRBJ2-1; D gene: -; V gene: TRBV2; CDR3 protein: CASSAGGENNEQFF; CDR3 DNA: TGTGCCAGCAGTGCTGGCGGAGAGAACAATGAGCAGTTCTTC
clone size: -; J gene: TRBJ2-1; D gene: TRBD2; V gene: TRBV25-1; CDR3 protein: CASSEFPASGGGDEQFF; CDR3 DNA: TGTGCCAGCAGTGAATTTCCCGCTAGCGGGGGGGGAGATGAGCAGTTCTTC
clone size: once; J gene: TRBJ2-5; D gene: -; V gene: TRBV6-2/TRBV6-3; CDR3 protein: CACSYSGDPIEYF; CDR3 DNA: TGTGCCTGCAGTTACTCTGGGGACCCCATAGAGTACTTC
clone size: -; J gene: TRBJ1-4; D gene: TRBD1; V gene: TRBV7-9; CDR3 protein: CASSLSRTGGRKLFF; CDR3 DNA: TGTGCCAGCAGCTTATCAAGGACAGGGGGCAGGAAGCTGTTTTTT
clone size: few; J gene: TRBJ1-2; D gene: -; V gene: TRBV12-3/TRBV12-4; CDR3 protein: CASSLKAYGYTF; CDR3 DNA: TGTGCCAGCAGTTTAAAGGCCTACGGCTACACCTTC
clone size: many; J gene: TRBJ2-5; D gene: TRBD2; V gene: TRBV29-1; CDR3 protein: CSVQQRGVYQETQYF; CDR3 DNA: TGCAGCGTCCAGCAGCGGGGGGTGTACCAAGAGACCCAGTACTTC
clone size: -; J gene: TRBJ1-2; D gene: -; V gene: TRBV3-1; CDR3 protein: CASSPEDSGYYGYTF; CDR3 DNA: TGTGCCAGCAGCCCAGAGGATAGCGGATACTATGGCTACACCTTC